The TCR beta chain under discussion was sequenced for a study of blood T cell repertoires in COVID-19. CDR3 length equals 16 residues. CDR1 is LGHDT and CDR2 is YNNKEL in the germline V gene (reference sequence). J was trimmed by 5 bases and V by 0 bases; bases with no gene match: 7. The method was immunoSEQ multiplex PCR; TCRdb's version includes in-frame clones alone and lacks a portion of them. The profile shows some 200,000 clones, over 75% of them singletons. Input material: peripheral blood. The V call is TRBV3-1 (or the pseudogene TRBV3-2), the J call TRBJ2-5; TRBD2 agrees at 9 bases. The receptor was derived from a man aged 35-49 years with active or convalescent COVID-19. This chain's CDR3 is CASSQENSGGRETQYF. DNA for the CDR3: TGTGCCAGCAGCCAAGAGAATAGCGGGGGCCGGGAGACCCAGTACTTC.